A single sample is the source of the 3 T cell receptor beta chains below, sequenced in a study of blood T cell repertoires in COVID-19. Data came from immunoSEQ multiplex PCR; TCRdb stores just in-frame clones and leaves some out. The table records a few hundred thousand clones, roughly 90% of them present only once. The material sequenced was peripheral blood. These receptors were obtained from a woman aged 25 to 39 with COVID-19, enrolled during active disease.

Here the CDR3 DNA reads TGTGCCAGCCGCTTAGCCGGCTACGAGCAGTACTTC. It is translated as CASRLAGYEQYF. The rearrangement links TRBV6-5 to TRBJ2-7; D is uncertain. Germline CDR1 is MNHEY and CDR2 is SVGAGI. Trimming shortened V by 8 bases and J by 3 bases, and 11 bases separated the two germline ends. The CDR3 is made up of 12 amino acids.

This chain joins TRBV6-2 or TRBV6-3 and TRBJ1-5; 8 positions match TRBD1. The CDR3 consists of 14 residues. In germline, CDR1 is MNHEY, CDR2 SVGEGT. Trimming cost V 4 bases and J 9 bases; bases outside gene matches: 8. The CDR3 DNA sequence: TGTGCCAGCAGTTTAACAGGGGGTGGACCGCCCCAGCATTTT. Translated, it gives CASSLTGGGPPQHF.

CDR3 in DNA: TGCGCCAGCAGCCAAGAGCCAGGGCGGTGGGAGACCCAGTACTTC. It encodes CASSQEPGRWETQYF. The chain has TRBV4-3 and TRBJ2-5; perhaps TRBD1 as D (5 bases). The ends were cut back, 0 bases at V and 5 bases at J, with 13 bases in the middle. Germline-derived CDR1 and CDR2 are LGHNA and YSLEER. This CDR3 region has 15 residues.